This TCR beta chain originates from a study of blood T cell repertoires in COVID-19. About the research overall: Whether acute or convalescent, the COVID-19 samples came from the United States, Italy and Spain. Sample material is recorded as cDNA or gDNA derived from T cells, B-cell-depleted T cells, or PBMCs.

Per the authors' pipeline: Reference gene primer amplification gave nucleated cell count estimates. Sequencing used immunoSEQ multiplex PCR; TCRdb keeps in-frame clones, though not all of them. D and trimming come from the DNA, and the V and J calls and clone size come from that table. The data hold over 55,000 clones, with 80% to 85% observed a single time. The CDR3 is 13 residues long. Trimming left V 5 bases short and J 7 bases short, with 14 bases between. Germline V lookup: CDR1 SGHVS, CDR2 FQNEAQ. What was sequenced was peripheral blood. This receptor was obtained from a man aged 50 or older with active COVID-19. V usage is TRBV7-8 and J usage is TRBJ2-5, with TRBD2 as a possible D gene (6 bases). This CDR3 reads CASSRGGAGTQYF. Written as DNA, the CDR3 is TGTGCCAGCAGCCGTGGAGGGGCGGGGACCCAGTACTTC.